This TCR beta chain derives from a study of blood T cell repertoires in COVID-19. Assignment of participants to cohorts was predicated upon participant-reported clinical history. Data came from immunoSEQ multiplex PCR; TCRdb stores just in-frame clones and leaves some out. In the table there are about 200,000 clones, just over 85% of which are singletons. This CDR3 is built from 15 residues. The V gene's germline CDR1 is SNHLY and CDR2 FYNNEI. Deletions cut 2 bases from V and 6 bases from J, with 16 bases between. The rearrangement joins TRBV2 to TRBJ2-5; a weak D match, TRBD2 (6 bases). Sequencing was performed on PBMCs or T cells enriched from blood (not recorded which). The clonotype comes from a woman in her 40s with acute COVID-19. The CDR3 region is CASSEFFPGRQTQYF. DNA of the CDR3: TGTGCCAGCAGTGAATTTTTCCCTGGGAGGCAGACCCAGTACTTC. The complete variable domain, with remaining parts taken from reference TRBV2 and TRBJ2-5, reads EPEVTQTPSHQVTQMGQEVILRCVPISNHLYFYWYRQILGQKVEFLVSFYNNEISEKSEIFDDQFSVERPDGSNFTLKIRSTKLEDSAMYFCASSEFFPGRQTQYFGPGTRLLVL.